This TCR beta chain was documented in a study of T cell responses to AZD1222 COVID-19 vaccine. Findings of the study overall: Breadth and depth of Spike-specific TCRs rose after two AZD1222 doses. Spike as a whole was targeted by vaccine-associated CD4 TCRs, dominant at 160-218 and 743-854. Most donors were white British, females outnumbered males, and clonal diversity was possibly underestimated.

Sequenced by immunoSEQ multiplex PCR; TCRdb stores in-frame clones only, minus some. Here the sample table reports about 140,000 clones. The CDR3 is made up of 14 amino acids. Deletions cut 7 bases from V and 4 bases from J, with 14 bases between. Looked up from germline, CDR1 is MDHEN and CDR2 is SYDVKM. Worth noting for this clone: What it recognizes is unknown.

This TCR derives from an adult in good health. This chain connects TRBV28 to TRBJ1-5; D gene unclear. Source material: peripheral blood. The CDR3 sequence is CASTPTVGNQPQHF. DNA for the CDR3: TGTGCCAGCACCCCAACCGTGGGGAATCAGCCCCAGCATTTT.